The table lists the clone carrying this T cell receptor (beta chain) with a few counts. This sample is part of a study of beta chain features in type 1 diabetes. The CDR3 sequence is 15 residues long. V dropped 5 bases and J dropped 1; count of bases not matched to a gene: 3. CDR1 is SEHNR, CDR2 FQNEAQ, per germline (reference sequence). Isolated RNA was reverse transcribed in full, so expressed TCRB transcripts were sequenced. Data came from immunoSEQ multiplex PCR; TCRdb stores just in-frame clones and leaves some out. The data show roughly 150,000 clones, over 7.5% seen once. Sequencing was done on a sample of central memory CD4+ T cells from blood. This TCR derives from a woman in her late teens or twenties in good health. The gene calls are TRBV7-9 and TRBJ2-3; 10 nucleotides match TRBD2. The CDR3 reads CASSPGTSGTDTQYF. Written as DNA, the CDR3 is TGTGCCAGCAGCCCCGGGACTAGCGGCACAGATACGCAGTATTTT.